These 11 T cell receptor beta chains share one sample of origin, sequenced in a study of chemoradiotherapy in HPV16-positive cancers. The method was immunoSEQ multiplex PCR; TCRdb's version includes in-frame clones alone and lacks a portion of them. Counted here are some 6,000 clones, approximately 90% occurring once; the ten biggest clones make up approximately 8.1%. The specimen was tumor tissue, collected from a patient who underwent chemoradiotherapy. These receptors were obtained from a human donor with HPV-associated anogenital cancer.

The gene calls are TRBV30 and TRBJ1-6; D unclear. Germline V lookup: CDR1 GTSNPN, CDR2 SVGIG (reference sequence). The CDR3 covers 14 residues. Trimming cost V 4 bases and J 9 bases, with 16 bases left between them. The CDR3 is CAWNTDGALSPLHF. The DNA of the CDR3 is TGTGCCTGGAACACAGACGGTGCCCTTTCACCCCTCCACTTT.

This chain uses TRBV27 with TRBJ1-1; D is uncertain. V gave up 4 bases and J gave up 0 bases, with 15 bases separating them. This CDR3 contains 16 residues. CDR1 and CDR2 from the germline V gene are MNHEY and SMNVEV (reference sequence). The CDR3 nucleotides read TGTGCCAGCAGTTATAGCGGTATTCGAGTGAACACTGAAGCTTTCTTT. This gives the protein CASSYSGIRVNTEAFF.

This chain links TRBV28 with TRBJ1-2; 7 bases are shared with TRBD1. Germline values: CDR1 MDHEN, CDR2 SYDVKM. The CDR3 loop spans 12 amino acids. J lost 8 bases, V lost 8 bases, and 8 bases had no gene match. CDR3: CASAGQYLGYTF. In DNA, the CDR3 is TGTGCCAGCGCGGGACAGTATCTGGGCTACACCTTC.

This chain connects TRBV7-9 to TRBJ2-1; TRBD2 matches at 11 bases. The CDR3 totals 14 residues. Germline CDR1 is SEHNR and CDR2 is FQNEAQ (reference sequence). V was clipped by 7 bases and J by 8 bases; unmatched bases: 7. CDR3 bases: TGTGCCAGCACCTTTACTAGCGGGAGTTATGAGCAGTTCTTC. It translates to CASTFTSGSYEQFF.

This clone appeared once. This chain links TRBV7-9 with TRBJ2-7; D is possibly TRBD1 or TRBD2 (5 bases each). The CDR3 consists of 12 residues. Trimming stripped 8 bases from V and 0 bases from J, with 8 bases between. Looked up from germline, CDR1 is SEHNR and CDR2 is FQNEAQ (reference sequence). CDR3: CASEGLSYEQYF. The CDR3 DNA sequence: TGTGCCAGCGAGGGGCTCTCCTACGAGCAGTACTTC.

The V call is TRBV7-9, the J call TRBJ2-7, with TRBD1 as a possible D gene (6 bases). Trimming cost V 5 bases and J 6 bases, with 14 bases left between them. The length of the CDR3 is 13 residues. Germline V gene sequence: CDR1 SEHNR, CDR2 FQNEAQ (reference sequence). CDR3 bases: TGTGCCAGCAGCGGAGGTACAGGGACCGAGCAGTACTTC. This sequence encodes CASSGGTGTEQYF.

The chain combines TRBV11-3 with TRBJ2-7, with 9 bases lining up with TRBD1. The germline CDR1 and CDR2 sequences are SGHNT and YENEEA. V dropped 5 bases and J dropped 2; count of bases not matched to a gene: 7. The CDR3 has 15 residues. The CDR3 loop is CASSPLGQGTYEQYF. CDR3 DNA sequence: TGTGCCAGCAGCCCCCTGGGACAGGGTACCTACGAGCAGTACTTC.

J is TRBJ2-1 and V is TRBV9; the match to TRBD2 covers 16 bases. The J segment lost 15 bases and the V segment lost 0 bases, leaving 9 bases of the junction unmatched. From germline, CDR1 is SGDLS and CDR2 YYNGEE. The CDR3 has 16 residues. CDR3 DNA sequence: TGTGCCAGCAGCGTAGAGGGGGGGACTAGCGGGAGGGCGGCGTTCTTC. Translated, it gives CASSVEGGTSGRAAFF.

The CDR3 reads CASSGDGEGSDGYTF. DNA for the CDR3: TGTGCCAGCAGTGGAGACGGCGAGGGAAGTGATGGCTACACCTTC. The chain combines TRBV6-4 with TRBJ1-2; no clear D gene. The V end was cut by 4 bases, the J end by 6 bases, with 18 bases between. The CDR3 contains 15 residues. Germline CDR1 and CDR2: MRHNA and SNTAGT.

This clone was seen a few times. The chain carries TRBV10-2 and TRBJ1-5; D is ambiguous. The V gene lost 8 bases and the J gene lost 0 bases, with 5 bases spanning the gap. Per the germline V gene, CDR1 is WSHSY and CDR2 is SAAADI. This CDR3 contains 12 residues. The CDR3 DNA reads as TGCGCCAGCCGGGGTAGCAATCAGCCCCAGCATTTT. Protein: CASRGSNQPQHF.

The V call is TRBV28, the J call TRBJ1-2, with D unclear. Germline V gene data show CDR1 as MDHEN and CDR2 as SYDVKM. The CDR3 has 13 amino acids. With 5 bases removed from V and 0 bases from J, the gap between germline ends came to 7 bases. The CDR3: CASSIQTNYGYTF. In DNA, the CDR3 is TGTGCCAGCAGTATCCAGACTAACTATGGCTACACCTTC.